One sample yielded the 13 T cell receptor beta chains listed below, sequenced in a study of cytomegalovirus exposure and HLA in healthy donors. A multiplex PCR was run with 60 Vbeta primers and 13 Jbeta primers. Some clones are missing from TCRdb's copy, which holds only in-frame ones; the method was immunoSEQ multiplex PCR. The table has some 150,000 clones, around 86% seen once; the top ten hold about 8.6%. Input material: PBMCs. All receptors come from a woman aged 45-60 years in good health and CMV-seropositive.

This clone was detected once. This chain joins TRBV29-1 and TRBJ1-2; perhaps TRBD1 as D (6 bases). V lost 6 bases and J lost 4, with 18 bases in between. Germline values: CDR1 SQVTM, CDR2 ANQGSEA. The CDR3 runs 14 residues. The CDR3 region is CSVRGGQDLYGYTF. In DNA form, the CDR3 reads TGCAGCGTCCGGGGGGGGCAGGACCTCTATGGCTACACCTTC.

The J gene is TRBJ1-4, the V gene TRBV28; possibly TRBD1 for D (5 bases). The V gene lost 3 bases and the J gene lost 8 bases, with 13 bases spanning the gap. The CDR3 sequence is 14 residues long. In germline, CDR1 is MDHEN, CDR2 SYDVKM. The CDR3 region is CASSLRQRMEKLFF. The CDR3 coding sequence is TGTGCCAGCAGTTTGAGACAGAGGATGGAAAAACTGTTTTTT.

Here the CDR3 reads CASSSEGGPYNEQFF. The CDR3 DNA reads as TGTGCCAGCAGCTCCGAGGGAGGTCCCTACAATGAGCAGTTCTTC. The rearrangement links TRBV6-5 to TRBJ2-1, with D perhaps TRBD2 (6 bases). Germline-derived CDR1 and CDR2 are MNHEY and SVGAGI. This CDR3 spans 15 amino acids. V gave up 6 bases and J gave up 2 bases, with 14 bases separating them.

The V and J genes are TRBV7-3 and TRBJ2-1, with 14 bases aligning to TRBD2. V was pared by 3 bases and J by 9 bases, with 4 bases of the junction left unmatched. Germline CDR1 is SGHTA and CDR2 is FQGTGA. CDR3 length: 15 amino acids. The CDR3 DNA reads as TGTGCCAGCAGCTTGGGACTAGCGGGAGTGAGTGAGCAGTTCTTC. As protein: CASSLGLAGVSEQFF.

This clone was detected a few times. The rearrangement joins TRBV6-5 to TRBJ1-2, with D possibly being TRBD1 (5 bases). The V end lost 0 bases, the J end lost 3 bases, and 8 bases lay between the germline ends. This CDR3 is built from 14 residues. Germline values: CDR1 MNHEY, CDR2 SVGAGI. CDR3 protein: CASSYSGGDYGYTF. Here the CDR3 DNA reads TGTGCCAGCAGTTACTCCGGGGGAGACTATGGCTACACCTTC.

Only one count was recorded for this clone. Distinct nucleotide sequences in the sample also encode this CDR3. In DNA, the CDR3 is TGTGCCAGCAGTTTGAGGGCGGGGGATGGCTACACCTTC. Translating it yields CASSLRAGDGYTF. The chain couples TRBV28 to TRBJ1-2, with D perhaps matching TRBD1 (5 bases). Trimming left V 3 bases short and J 6 bases short, with 11 bases between. CDR3 length: 13 residues. Germline CDR1 reads MDHEN; CDR2 reads SYDVKM.

V and J are TRBV2 and TRBJ2-3, with D perhaps TRBD2 (5 bases). Germline CDR1 reads SNHLY; CDR2 reads FYNNEI. V lost 8 bases, J lost 2 bases, and 14 bases lay in between. The length of the CDR3 is 14 residues. The DNA of the CDR3 is TGTGCCAGCGGCAGACTCCGGGACACAGATACGCAGTATTTT. Translation gives CASGRLRDTDTQYF.

J is TRBJ2-7 and V is TRBV5-1; D is perhaps TRBD1 (5 bases). Between the trimmed V and J ends, which lost 1 base and 1 base, there was a span of 9 bases. Germline CDR1 reads SGHRS; CDR2 reads YFSETQ. The CDR3 loop spans 14 amino acids. CDR3 nucleotides: TGCGCCAGCAGCTTGCTCCCAGGGTCCTACGAGCAGTACTTC. As protein: CASSLLPGSYEQYF. Looking up the rest from reference TRBV5-1 and TRBJ2-7 gives the full variable domain: KAGVTQTPRYLIKTRGQQVTLSCSPISGHRSVSWYQQTPGQGLQFLFEYFSETQRNKGNFPGRFSGRQFSNSRSEMNVSTLELGDSALYLCASSLLPGSYEQYFGPGTRLTVT.

V usage is TRBV28 and J usage is TRBJ2-5; 7 bases map to TRBD1. The J call may not be correct, given that the DNA end is closer to TRBJ2-7. This CDR3 comprises 15 residues. The germline gives CDR1 MDHEN, CDR2 SYDVKM. The CDR3 nucleotides are TGTGCCAGCAGCAGACTCGGGGACAGATCCTACGAGCAGTACTTC. It translates to CASSRLGDRSYEQYF.

With regard to this clone: One end of the junction does not line up with germline, which may come from a read error. The chain employs TRBV27 and TRBJ2-6; maybe TRBD1 (5 bases). The CDR3 covers 19 residues. Germline V gives CDR1 MNHEY, CDR2 SMNVEV (reference sequence). The CDR3, as DNA: TGTGCCAGCAGTCCCAAAACAGTGATCACCCTTTCTGGGGCCAACGGCCTGACTTTC. Translated, it gives CASSPKTVITLSGANGLTF.

J is TRBJ2-2 and V is TRBV18, with TRBD1 identical over 8 bases. V dropped 8 bases and J dropped 1; count of bases not matched to a gene: 3. In germline, CDR1 is KGHSH, CDR2 LQKENI. CDR3 length equals 14 residues. The CDR3 protein is CASRTGKNTGELFF. DNA of the CDR3: TGTGCCAGCCGGACAGGGAAGAACACCGGGGAGCTGTTTTTT. The full variable domain, completed using reference TRBV18 and TRBJ2-2, is NAGVMQNPRHLVRRRGQEARLRCSPMKGHSHVYWYRQLPEEGLKFMVYLQKENIIDESGMPKERFSAEFPKEGPSILRIQQVVRGDSAAYFCASRTGKNTGELFFGEGSRLTVL.

The V and J genes are TRBV29-1 and TRBJ1-1, with unresolved D. The CDR3 is made up of 13 amino acids. Germline V gives CDR1 SQVTM, CDR2 ANQGSEA. V was pared by 4 bases and J by 3 bases, with 12 bases between. The CDR3 reads CSVAPGSYTEAFF. The CDR3, as DNA: TGCAGCGTTGCTCCCGGGTCCTACACTGAAGCTTTCTTT.

V and J are TRBV7-9 and TRBJ2-7, with TRBD2 identical over 7 bases. Germline trimming cut 6 bases from V and 4 bases from J; bases unmatched to any gene: 6. This CDR3 has 13 residues. Germline CDR1 reads SEHNR; CDR2 reads FQNEAQ (reference sequence). CDR3 loop: CASRNGGNYEQYF. The CDR3 DNA follows: TGTGCCAGCAGGAACGGGGGGAATTACGAGCAGTACTTC.